These 24 T cell receptor beta chains were all obtained from the same sample, sequenced in a study of T cells in women clearing cervical HPV infection. The assay was immunoSEQ multiplex PCR, and TCRdb's table has in-frame clones only and misses some. Across about 28,000 clones, the top ten clones capture roughly 8% of the sample. Sequencing input: blood buffy coat. All receptors derive from a woman between 18 and 70 years old with a cervical HPV16 infection that either progressed to CIN3+ or cleared (not recorded which).

A word on this clone: The sequence runs out 3 residues before the end of the CDR3; the remainder is reconstructed from the germline J gene. The rearrangement links TRBV5-1 to TRBJ1-5; D not resolved. This CDR3 spans 15 amino acids. Germline CDR1 is SGHRS and CDR2 is YFSETQ. V was pared by 2 bases and J by 3 bases, with 12 bases between. The CDR3 bases that were read are TGCGCCAGCAGCTTCCACAGCGGTGACAATCAGCCC. Translating it yields CASSFHSGDNQP. The whole CDR3 is CASSFHSGDNQPQHF.

On this clone: The read falls 3 residues short of the CDR3 end, and the missing part is taken from the germline J gene. The V call is TRBV2, the J call TRBJ1-1, with 8 bases lining up with TRBD1. The CDR3 contains 14 residues. V trimming: 7 bases; J trimming: 7 bases; junction bases outside the gene matches: 11. Per the germline V gene, CDR1 is SNHLY and CDR2 is FYNNEI. The CDR3 bases that were read are TGTGCCAGCAAAGCAGGGGGCGGTGTGTATGAA. It encodes CASKAGGGVYE. The entire CDR3 protein is CASKAGGGVYEAFF.

Concerning this clone itself: With the read ending 3 residues before the CDR3 end, the germline J gene is used to fill in that end. The chain combines TRBV20-1 with TRBJ1-5, with 9 bases fitting TRBD1. The germline CDR1 and CDR2 sequences are DFQATT and SNEGSKA (reference sequence). Losses at the gene ends were 5 bases for V and 4 bases for J; bases not matched to a gene: 12. The CDR3 runs 16 residues. CDR3 amino acids: CSALRRTGAQNQPQHF. CDR3 bases read: TGCAGTGCTCTCCGTCGGACAGGGGCCCAGAATCAGCCC.

Worth noting for this clone: The CDR3 is cut off 3 residues early in the read; its end comes from the germline J gene. The rearrangement links TRBV5-4 to TRBJ2-3; D perhaps matches TRBD2 (5 bases). The V end was cut by 2 bases, the J end by 6 bases, with 13 bases between. CDR3 size: 14 residues. Germline assignment: CDR1 SGHNT and CDR2 YYREEE (reference sequence). The sequenced part of the CDR3 DNA is TGTGCCAGCAGCTTACCCCCTCCGGGGGATACG. It yields the protein CASSLPPPGDT. From start to end, the CDR3 is CASSLPPPGDTQYF.

As regards this clone: The read stops 3 residues short of the end of the CDR3; the missing end is completed from the germline J gene. The V call is TRBV20-1, the J call TRBJ2-2; 9 bases map to TRBD2. V was pared by 3 bases and J by 5 bases, with 7 bases of the junction left unmatched. In germline, CDR1 is DFQATT, CDR2 SNEGSKA (reference sequence). The CDR3 has 15 amino acids. The CDR3 region is CSARRGGGSTGELFF. Incomplete CDR3 DNA: TGCAGTGCTAGGCGGGGGGGAGGCAGTACCGGGGAG.

Concerning this clone: The read comes to an end 3 residues before the CDR3 does, leaving the germline J gene to fill in the end. The chain is built from TRBV30 and TRBJ2-5, with TRBD1 matching 7 bases. The length of the CDR3 is 15 residues. V was pared by 6 bases and J by 4 bases, with 14 bases of the junction left unmatched. CDR1 is GTSNPN, CDR2 SVGIG, per germline (reference sequence). The chain's CDR3 is CACTFVTGFSETQYF. The sequenced part of the CDR3 DNA is TGTGCCTGCACCTTCGTGACAGGGTTTTCAGAGACC.

With respect to this clone: The CDR3 is cut off 3 residues early in the read; its end comes from the germline J gene. The chain links TRBV7-6 to TRBJ1-2; 7 bases are shared with TRBD1. Germline lookup yields CDR1 SGHVS and CDR2 FNYEAQ. The CDR3 is 14 amino acids. The sequenced CDR3 bases are TGTGCCAGCAGCTTAGGTAACAACAGGGGCGAC. As protein: CASSLGNNRGD. The whole CDR3 region reads CASSLGNNRGDYTF.

On this clone itself: Coverage ceases 3 residues before the CDR3 finishes, and the germline J gene fills in the end. This chain connects TRBV19 to TRBJ2-2; TRBD1 aligns across 10 bases. Looked up from germline, CDR1 is LNHDA and CDR2 is SQIVND (reference sequence). With 8 bases clipped from V and 6 bases from J, the junction kept 9 bases outside the gene matches. CDR3 length: 15 residues. The covered CDR3 bases are TGTGCCAGTGGAGAGGGACAGGGGAAATCCGGGGAG. This sequence encodes CASGEGQGKSGE. The whole CDR3 region reads CASGEGQGKSGELFF.

Notes on this clone: The CDR3 end lies 3 residues beyond the end of the read and is filled in from the germline J gene. This chain links TRBV7-6 with TRBJ2-7; a weak D match, TRBD2 (5 bases). The germline gives CDR1 SGHVS, CDR2 FNYEAQ. The CDR3 has 13 residues. V gave up 3 bases and J gave up 6 bases, with 12 bases separating them. The chain's CDR3 is CASSFGVHSEQYF. CDR3 DNA (partial): TGTGCCAGCAGCTTCGGGGTCCATTCCGAG.

For this clone: The sequence runs out 3 residues before the end of the CDR3; the remainder is reconstructed from the germline J gene. Other DNA sequences from this sample encode an identical CDR3 as well. This sequence joins TRBV10-3 and TRBJ1-2; no clear D gene. The CDR3 is 14 residues long. Germline CDR1 is ENHRY and CDR2 is SYGVKD. Trimming took off 4 bases at V and 4 bases at J, with 13 bases between the two ends. CDR3 region: CAISVSPGIYGYTF. The part of the CDR3 DNA that was read is TGTGCCATCAGTGTATCGCCGGGGATCTATGGC.

A remark on this clone: The read terminates 3 residues ahead of where the CDR3 ends, so the germline J gene completes it. This rearrangement joins TRBV29-1 to TRBJ2-7; 7 bases agree with TRBD1. The germline V gene has CDR1 SQVTM and CDR2 ANQGSEA. The V and J ends lost 6 bases and 3 bases, in that order; junction bases with no gene match: 5. CDR3 length: 12 residues. CDR3 sequence: CSVGDSHYEQYF. The sequenced part of the CDR3 DNA is TGCAGCGTAGGGGACAGCCACTACGAG.

A word on this clone: From the germline J gene comes the end of the CDR3, since the read stops 3 residues before it. The chain couples TRBV5-1 to TRBJ2-3; D might be TRBD1 or TRBD2, each matching 5 bases. CDR1 and CDR2 (germline): SGHRS, YFSETQ. Trimming left V 1 base short and J 2 bases short, with 11 bases between. The length of the CDR3 is 15 residues. The CDR3 DNA, read in part, is TGCGCCAGCAGCTTGATCAGGGAGAACACAGATACG. It codes for CASSLIRENTDT. The complete CDR3 protein is CASSLIRENTDTQYF.

A word on this clone: The missing CDR3 end, 3 residues past where the read stops, is filled in from the germline J gene. The chain employs TRBV7-9 and TRBJ1-5; D may be TRBD1 (5 bases). The CDR3 spans 11 residues. Germline loops: CDR1 SEHNR, CDR2 FQNEAQ (reference sequence). Trimming pared 8 bases from V and 7 bases from J, leaving 9 bases between. CDR3 loop: CASGGEQPQHF. CDR3 bases read: TGTGCCAGCGGGGGGGAACAGCCC.

A word on this clone: The sequenced fragment ends 3 residues before the CDR3 boundary, so the rest is inferred from the germline J gene. The gene calls are TRBV6-2 or TRBV6-3 and TRBJ2-7; D might be TRBD1 (6 bases). V gave up 6 bases and J gave up 2 bases, with 14 bases separating them. The germline V gene has CDR1 MNHEY and CDR2 SVGEGT. This CDR3 contains 14 residues. The DNA read from the CDR3 is TGTGCCAGCAGCTACACAGGGAACCCCTACGAG. Amino acids: CASSYTGNPYE. The entire CDR3 reads CASSYTGNPYEQYF.

In the case of this clone: Read sequence stops 3 residues before the CDR3 end, and the germline J gene provides the missing end. The chain combines TRBV19 with TRBJ2-7; tentative D call: TRBD1 (5 bases). The CDR3 extends over 14 amino acids. Germline values: CDR1 LNHDA, CDR2 SQIVND (reference sequence). Between the trimmed V and J ends, which lost 4 bases and 2 bases, there was a span of 12 bases. CDR3 protein: CASSTYSGTYEQYF. The CDR3 DNA, read in part, is TGTGCCAGTAGTACTTATTCAGGGACCTACGAG.

With respect to this clone: The junction does not match germline at one end; this may be a read error. The read ends 3 residues early relative to the CDR3; the germline J gene fills the gap. The V call is TRBV4-2, the J call TRBJ1-6; 7 bases align to TRBD1. The CDR3 length is 14 residues. Germline CDR1 and CDR2: LGHNA and YNFKEQ. The DNA read from the CDR3 is TGCGCCAGCAGCCTAGGGACAGAAAATTCACCC. Protein: CASSLGTENSP. The entire CDR3 is CASSLGTENSPLHF.

A note on this clone: The read falls 3 residues short of the CDR3 end, and the missing part is taken from the germline J gene. This chain uses TRBV6-1 with TRBJ1-4, with D tentatively TRBD1 (5 bases). CDR3 length equals 12 residues. Germline loops: CDR1 MNHNS, CDR2 SASEGT. The CDR3 DNA, read in part, is TGTGCCAGCAGTGATGGGAAGGGGAAA. Translated: CASSDGKGK. The CDR3 reads in full as CASSDGKGKLFF.

Turning to this clone: The CDR3 end falls 3 residues outside the read, so it is completed with the germline J gene. The chain carries TRBV30 and TRBJ1-6, with 8 bases aligning to TRBD1. Germline V CDR1 and CDR2: GTSNPN, SVGIG (reference sequence). With V trimmed by 3 bases and J by 11 bases, 6 bases remained unmatched. This CDR3 contains 13 residues. The sequenced CDR3 bases are TGTGCCTGGAGCGGACAGGGATCTCCACCC. Translation: CAWSGQGSPP. The complete CDR3 sequence is CAWSGQGSPPLHF.

Of note for this clone: The sequence runs out 3 residues before the end of the CDR3; the remainder is reconstructed from the germline J gene. The rearrangement joins TRBV10-3 to TRBJ2-7; D is perhaps TRBD2 (5 bases). With 5 bases removed from V and 6 bases from J, the gap between germline ends came to 17 bases. Germline CDR1 ENHRY, CDR2 SYGVKD. CDR3 length equals 14 residues. CDR3 bases read: TGTGCCATCAGTTACTGTCTAGCTCCCTGCGAG. This translates into CAISYCLAPCE. The complete CDR3 reads CAISYCLAPCEQYF.

About this clone itself: The observed sequence ends 3 residues before the CDR3 terminus, with the missing tail filled in from the germline J gene. The chain combines TRBV2 with TRBJ2-2; D perhaps matches TRBD1 (5 bases). CDR3 size: 16 residues. The germline V gene encodes CDR1 SNHLY and CDR2 FYNNEI. CDR3 bases read: TGTGCCAGCAGTGATTGGGGCAGCTCCTATAATTCACCG. This gives the protein CASSDWGSSYNSP. The full CDR3 protein reads CASSDWGSSYNSPLFF.

With regard to this clone: The read terminates 3 residues before the CDR3 end, so the remaining end is supplied by the germline J gene. This chain joins TRBV19 and TRBJ2-2; 7 bases match TRBD1. From germline, CDR1 is LNHDA and CDR2 SQIVND (reference sequence). The CDR3 consists of 15 residues. V shed 6 bases and J 5 bases; nucleotides not matched to a gene: 9. The DNA read from the CDR3 is TGTGCCAGTAGGACCCCACAGGGGCAAACCGGGGAG. Translation gives CASRTPQGQTGE. The full CDR3 sequence reads CASRTPQGQTGELFF.

Regarding this clone: The read terminates 3 residues before the CDR3 end, so the remaining end is supplied by the germline J gene. The genes are TRBV2 and TRBJ1-2; TRBD1 matches at 7 bases. CDR1 is SNHLY, CDR2 FYNNEI, per germline. There are 13 residues in the CDR3. Trimming removed 6 bases from V and 1 base from J; junction bases left unmatched: 2. The part of the CDR3 DNA that was read is TGTGCCAGCAGGGACAGGATTAACTATGGC. Amino acid sequence: CASRDRINYG. The whole CDR3 protein is CASRDRINYGYTF.

Details on this clone: The read halts 3 residues ahead of the CDR3 end, with the missing end drawn from the germline J gene. This rearrangement joins TRBV20-1 to TRBJ1-5; D ambiguous. The germline CDR1 and CDR2 sequences are DFQATT and SNEGSKA (reference sequence). V gave up 3 bases and J gave up 4 bases, with 7 bases separating them. The CDR3 sequence is 12 residues long. The CDR3 sequence is CSARRRNQPQHF. The CDR3 DNA, read in part, is TGCAGTGCTAGGCGCAGGAATCAGCCC.

Comments on this clone: The read ends 3 residues before the CDR3 terminus; that terminus is restored from the germline J gene. The rearrangement links TRBV6-8 to TRBJ1-4, with D possibly TRBD1 on 6 matching bases. Trimming took off 6 bases at V and 7 bases at J, with 21 bases between the two ends. Germline CDR1 is MNHGY and CDR2 is SAAAGT. The CDR3 spans 16 residues. The covered CDR3 bases are TGTGCCAGCAGGAAGGACCAAACAGGGCAGGGTGAAAAA. Translating gives CASRKDQTGQGEK. The full CDR3 protein reads CASRKDQTGQGEKLFF.